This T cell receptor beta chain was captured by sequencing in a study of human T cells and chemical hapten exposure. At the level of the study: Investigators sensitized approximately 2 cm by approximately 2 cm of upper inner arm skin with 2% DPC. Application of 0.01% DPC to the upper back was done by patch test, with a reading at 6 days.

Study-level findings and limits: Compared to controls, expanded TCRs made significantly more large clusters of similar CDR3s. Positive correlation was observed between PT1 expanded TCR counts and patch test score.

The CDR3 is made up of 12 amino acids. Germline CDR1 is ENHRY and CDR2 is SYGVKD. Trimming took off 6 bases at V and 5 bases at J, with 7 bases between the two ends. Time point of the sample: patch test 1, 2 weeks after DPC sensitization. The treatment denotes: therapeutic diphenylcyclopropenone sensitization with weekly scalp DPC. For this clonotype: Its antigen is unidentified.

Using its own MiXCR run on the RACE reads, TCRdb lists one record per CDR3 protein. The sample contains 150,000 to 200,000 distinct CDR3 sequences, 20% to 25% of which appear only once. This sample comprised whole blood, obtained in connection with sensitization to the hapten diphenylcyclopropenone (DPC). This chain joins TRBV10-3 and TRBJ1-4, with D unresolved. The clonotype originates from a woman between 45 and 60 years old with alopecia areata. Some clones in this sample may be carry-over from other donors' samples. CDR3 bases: TGTGCCATCAGCCCAAGGAATGAAAAACTGTTTTTT. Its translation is CAISPRNEKLFF.